This T cell receptor (beta chain) was identified in a study of OX40 agonist ivuxolimab in advanced cancers. Notes on the research overall: Ivuxolimab was a fully human IgG2 agonistic monoclonal antibody targeting the costimulatory receptor OX40 (CD134). The dose-escalation cohort was approximately 83% male with a mean age of about 60 years, ranging from about 20 to 80. Peripheral TCRbeta sequencing was intended to test whether TCR sequence diversity was altered and clonal T-cell expansion was caused by ivuxolimab. Among the approximately 54 dose-escalation patients, around 19 had hepatocellular carcinoma, approximately 15 melanoma, 9 renal cell carcinoma and 9 head and neck cancer. Patients were allowed to have had prior anti-PD-1, anti-PD-L1 or anti-CTLA-4 therapy, and 40% of the dose-escalation patients had been treated with checkpoint inhibitors. Intravenous ivuxolimab was administered to patients every 2 weeks at six dose levels: 0.01, 0.1, 0.3, 1.5, 3 and 10 mg/kg. The paper describes the monotherapy dose-escalation part (N of about 54 patients) of the phase I trial of ivuxolimab. Partial responses occurred in three dose-escalation patients: two with cutaneous melanoma and one with hepatocellular carcinoma. The research as a whole found: In partial responders in the 0.1-3.0 mg/kg groups, normalized peripheral clonal expansion was found to be among the lowest, especially among CD8+ T cells. On average, CD8+ T cells showed more expanded clones than CD4+ T cells after ivuxolimab. Antigen specificity was not determined for the clonally expanded peripheral T cells. Clonal expansion of both CD4+ and CD8+ blood T cells was observed from baseline to week 6 at doses 0.1 to 3.0 mg/kg. Low levels of normalized T-cell clonal expansion were also seen in some patients who did not respond.

Patients with autoimmune disease history or receiving systemic immunosuppression were excluded from the trial. Peripheral blood for TCR sequencing was collected from all dose cohorts at baseline, on cycle 4 day 1, and on cycle 7 day 1. The samples were drawn from a first-in-human, open-label, multicenter phase I dose-escalation trial of ivuxolimab. The trial enrolled adults with locally advanced or metastatic head and neck squamous cell, hepatocellular, melanoma or renal cell carcinoma. Before TCR sequencing, CD4+ T cells and CD8+ T cells from peripheral blood were sorted into separate populations. This clone was seen just once. What antigen it recognizes has not been identified. No base qualities exist here, and no much larger clone lies one base off it. Genomic DNA was extracted from sorted cells for sequencing of the TCRbeta CDR3 region. TCRbeta CDR3 regions were sequenced using the immunoSEQ Assay. The clones in this table, taken by TCRdb from immuneACCESS, are in-frame only. Not every clone is retained; where verified, under half of the shortfall comes from an unresolved V gene, and the cause of the rest is unknown. The sample table holds approximately 63,000 clones, of which roughly nine tenths were seen once. Around 6% of the sample lies in the top ten.

Based on the germline V gene (reference sequence), the CDR1 and CDR2 sequences are MNHEY and SMNVEV. The CDR3 holds 15 amino acids from the cysteine to the phenylalanine. The DNA shown is the 45-base CDR3, in frame from base 1. V is shortened by 4 bases, J by 8 bases, and the region joining them spans 18 bases. The sequence was obtained from an adult with an advanced solid tumor such as melanoma, head and neck, liver or kidney cancer. Rearrangement joined TRBV27 to TRBJ2-1; the D gene lacks a confident call. The sample consisted of CD4+ or CD8+ T cells sorted from blood, taken in a trial of the OX40 agonist ivuxolimab. At the DNA level, the sequence is TGTGCCAGCAGTTATGACCCGCTAGGTGTCGATGAGCAGTTCTTC. It codes for CASSYDPLGVDEQFF.